This TCR beta chain was sequenced in a study of response to subunit inactivated influenza vaccine. Study observations and caveats: Authors suggested each seasonal flu vaccination may recruit only limited numbers of new T cells.

Note on this clonotype: Its antigen remains unidentified.

Via MiXCR, TCRdb re-called the RT-PCR reads, giving one row per CDR3 protein. This sample has roughly 650,000 distinct CDR3 sequences, with 15% to 19% found just once. With 5 bases clipped from V and 1 base from J, the junction kept 10 bases outside the gene matches. Germline V CDR1 and CDR2: DFQATT, SNEGSKA (reference sequence). CDR3 length equals 15 residues. The clonotype originates from a man between 50 and 59 years old who received an inactivated influenza vaccine. Here the sequenced sample was PBMCs from blood, taken approximately 13 days after vaccination. This chain connects TRBV20-1 to TRBJ1-1, with 7 positions matching TRBD1. CDR3 nucleotides: TGCAGTGCTGCCAACGCCAGGGGGGGGAACACTGAAGCTTTCTTT. As protein: CSAANARGGNTEAFF.